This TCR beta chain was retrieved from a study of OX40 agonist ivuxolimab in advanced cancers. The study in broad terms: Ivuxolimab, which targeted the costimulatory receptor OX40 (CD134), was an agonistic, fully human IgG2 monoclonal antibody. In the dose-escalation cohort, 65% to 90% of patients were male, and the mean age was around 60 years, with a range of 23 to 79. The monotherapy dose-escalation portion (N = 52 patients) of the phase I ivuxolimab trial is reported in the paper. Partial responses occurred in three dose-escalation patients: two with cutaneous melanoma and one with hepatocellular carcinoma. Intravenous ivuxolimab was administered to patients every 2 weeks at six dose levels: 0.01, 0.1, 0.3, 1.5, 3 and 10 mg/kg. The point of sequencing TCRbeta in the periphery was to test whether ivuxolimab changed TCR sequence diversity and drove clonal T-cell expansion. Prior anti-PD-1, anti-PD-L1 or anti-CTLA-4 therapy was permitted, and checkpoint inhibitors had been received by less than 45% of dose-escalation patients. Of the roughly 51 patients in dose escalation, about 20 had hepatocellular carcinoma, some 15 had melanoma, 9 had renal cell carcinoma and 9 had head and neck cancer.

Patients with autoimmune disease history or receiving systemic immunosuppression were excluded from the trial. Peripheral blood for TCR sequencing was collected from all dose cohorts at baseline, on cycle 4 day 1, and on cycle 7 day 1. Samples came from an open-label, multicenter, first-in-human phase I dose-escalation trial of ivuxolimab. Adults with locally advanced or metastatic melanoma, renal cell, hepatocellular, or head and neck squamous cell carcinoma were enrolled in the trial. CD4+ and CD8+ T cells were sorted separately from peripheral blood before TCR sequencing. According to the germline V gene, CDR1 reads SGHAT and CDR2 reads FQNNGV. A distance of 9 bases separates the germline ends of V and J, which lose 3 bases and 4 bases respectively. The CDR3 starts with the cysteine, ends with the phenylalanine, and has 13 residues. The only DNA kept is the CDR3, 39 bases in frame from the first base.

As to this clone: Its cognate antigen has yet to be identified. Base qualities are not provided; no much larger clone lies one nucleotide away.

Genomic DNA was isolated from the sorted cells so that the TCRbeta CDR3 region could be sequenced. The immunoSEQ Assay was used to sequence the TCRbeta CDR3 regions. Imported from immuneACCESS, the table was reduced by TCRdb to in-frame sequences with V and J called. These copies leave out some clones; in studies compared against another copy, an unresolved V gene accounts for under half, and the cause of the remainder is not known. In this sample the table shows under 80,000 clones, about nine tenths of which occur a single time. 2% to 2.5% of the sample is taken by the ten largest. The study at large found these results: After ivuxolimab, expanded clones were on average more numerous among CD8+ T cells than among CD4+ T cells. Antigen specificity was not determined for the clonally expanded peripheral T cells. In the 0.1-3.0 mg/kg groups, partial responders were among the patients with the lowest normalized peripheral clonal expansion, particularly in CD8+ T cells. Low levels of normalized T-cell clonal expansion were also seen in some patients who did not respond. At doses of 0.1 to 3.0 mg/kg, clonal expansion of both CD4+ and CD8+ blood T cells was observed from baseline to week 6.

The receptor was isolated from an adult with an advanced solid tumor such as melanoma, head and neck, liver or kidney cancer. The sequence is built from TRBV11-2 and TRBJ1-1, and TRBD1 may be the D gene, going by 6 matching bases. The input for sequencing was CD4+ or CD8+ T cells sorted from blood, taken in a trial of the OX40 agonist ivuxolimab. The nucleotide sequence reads TGTGCCAGCAGCTTGAACAGGGTCACTGAAGCTTTCTTT. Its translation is CASSLNRVTEAFF.